These 32 T cell receptor beta chains came from one sample sequenced in a study of cytomegalovirus exposure and HLA in healthy donors. Researchers ran the PCR with 60 Vbeta and 13 Jbeta primers. The repertoire was sequenced with immunoSEQ multiplex PCR; TCRdb's copy has only in-frame clones and lacks some. The table counts 55,000 to 85,000 clones; over 1.5% lies in the top ten. Source material: PBMCs. These receptors all stem from a woman in her 30s in good health and CMV-seronegative.

The chain couples TRBV13 to TRBJ2-3, with TRBD2 identical over 7 bases. Germline CDR1 is PRHDT and CDR2 is FYEKMQ (reference sequence). The CDR3 consists of 18 residues. V dropped 5 bases and J dropped 1; count of bases not matched to a gene: 15. The CDR3 sequence: CASSGGGSPSFRTDTQYF. CDR3 in DNA: TGTGCCAGCAGCGGGGGGGGGTCCCCGTCATTTCGCACAGATACGCAGTATTTT.

The V call is TRBV4-2, the J call TRBJ2-7; TRBD2 matches 8 bases. The CDR3 is 16 residues long. The J segment lost 0 bases and the V segment lost 1 base, leaving 5 bases of the junction unmatched. Germline V gives CDR1 LGHNA, CDR2 YNFKEQ. The CDR3 is CASSQVSGAYSYEQYF. DNA of the CDR3: TGTGCCAGCAGCCAAGTTAGCGGGGCATACTCCTACGAGCAGTACTTC.

The rearrangement uses TRBV5-1 and TRBJ2-5; 7 nucleotides line up with TRBD1. In germline, CDR1 is SGHRS, CDR2 YFSETQ. This CDR3 comprises 14 residues. V shed 4 bases, J shed 2 bases, and the junction held 5 bases outside the gene matches. The CDR3 loop reads CASSPGTEQETQYF. The CDR3 nucleotides read TGCGCCAGCAGCCCAGGGACAGAACAAGAGACCCAGTACTTC.

The rearrangement joins TRBV7-2 to TRBJ1-6; D is unresolved. CDR1 and CDR2 (germline): SGHTA, FQGNSA. CDR3 length: 14 residues. Trimming cost V 5 bases and J 9 bases, with 14 bases left between them. The CDR3 DNA reads TGTGCCAGCAGCCCCGGGGAGGGAGCTTCACCCCTCCACTTT. Translation gives CASSPGEGASPLHF. The full variable domain, completed using reference TRBV7-2 and TRBJ1-6, is GAGVSQSPSNKVTEKGKDVELRCDPISGHTALYWYRQSLGQGLEFLIYFQGNSAPDKSGLPSDRFSAERTGGSVSTLTIQRTQQEDSAVYLCASSPGEGASPLHFGNGTRLTVT.

CDR3 residues: CALSDRDEQYF. The CDR3 DNA is TGTGCCTTATCGGACAGGGACGAGCAGTACTTC. V usage is TRBV30 and J usage is TRBJ2-7; 8 bases line up with TRBD1. There are 11 residues in the CDR3. Germline values: CDR1 GTSNPN, CDR2 SVGIG (reference sequence). Losses at the gene ends were 7 bases for V and 5 bases for J; bases not matched to a gene: 4.

The rearrangement links TRBV6-5 to TRBJ2-7; weak D call: TRBD2 (6 bases). CDR1 and CDR2 from the germline V gene are MNHEY and SVGAGI. The V gene lost 5 bases and the J gene lost 3 bases, with 8 bases spanning the gap. The CDR3 extends over 12 amino acids. CDR3 coding DNA: TGTGCCAGCAGTAAGGGAGGCTACGAGCAGTACTTC. Its protein product is CASSKGGYEQYF.

The gene calls are TRBV27 and TRBJ2-1, with 11 nucleotides matching TRBD2. CDR1 and CDR2 (germline): MNHEY, SMNVEV (reference sequence). The CDR3 extends over 16 amino acids. The V gene end was trimmed by 6 bases and the J gene end by 7 bases; junction bases not matched to a gene: 11. The CDR3 region has the DNA TGTGCCAGCAGCTACTCACTAGCGGGAGTTGAAAATGAGCAGTTCTTC. This translates into CASSYSLAGVENEQFF.

This rearrangement joins TRBV5-1 to TRBJ2-1, with TRBD2 matching over 7 bases. This CDR3 has 14 residues. Looked up from germline, CDR1 is SGHRS and CDR2 is YFSETQ. V was pared by 6 bases and J by 7 bases, with 10 bases of the junction left unmatched. CDR3 protein: CASTHGGIYNEQFF. In DNA form, the CDR3 reads TGCGCCAGCACACACGGGGGGATCTATAATGAGCAGTTCTTC.

The V and J genes are TRBV5-1 and TRBJ2-1; the D is unclear. V lost 0 bases and J 10 bases, leaving 8 bases between the germline ends. The germline gives CDR1 SGHRS, CDR2 YFSETQ. The CDR3 is made up of 12 amino acids. The CDR3 loop reads CASSLEFREQFF. DNA for the CDR3: TGCGCCAGCAGCTTGGAATTTAGAGAGCAGTTCTTC.

V usage is TRBV2 and J usage is TRBJ1-3; D possibly corresponds to TRBD1 (6 bases). There are 17 residues in the CDR3. CDR1 and CDR2 (germline): SNHLY, FYNNEI. Deletions cut 0 bases from V and 4 bases from J, with 16 bases between. The CDR3 nucleotides are TGTGCCAGCAGTGAAGCGCTTCGGGGGGCACCGGGAAACACCATATATTTT. It is translated as CASSEALRGAPGNTIYF.

This rearrangement joins TRBV18 to TRBJ2-7, with TRBD2 identical over 7 bases. The CDR3 contains 14 residues. Germline trimming cut 3 bases from V and 3 bases from J; bases unmatched to any gene: 5. CDR1 KGHSH and CDR2 LQKENI come from the germline V gene. CDR3 sequence reads: CASSPGLEGYEQYF. In DNA, the CDR3 is TGTGCCAGCTCACCTGGACTAGAGGGCTACGAGCAGTACTTC.

The rearrangement uses TRBV4-1 and TRBJ2-3; 8 bases match TRBD2. This CDR3 is 17 amino acids long. Germline trimming cut 0 bases from V and 1 base from J; bases unmatched to any gene: 6. Germline CDR1 is MGHRA and CDR2 is YSYEKL. The CDR3 nucleotides are TGCGCCAGCAGCCAAGATCGACGAGCGGGGGGCACAGATACGCAGTATTTT. Its protein is CASSQDRRAGGTDTQYF.

V gene TRBV6-6 combines with J gene TRBJ1-2, with 9 bases lining up with TRBD1. The CDR3 runs 15 residues. V was clipped by 5 bases and J by 7 bases; unmatched bases: 11. The germline V gene encodes CDR1 MNHNY and CDR2 SVGAGI (reference sequence). CDR3 in DNA: TGTGCCAGCAGTCTCCCTCCGGGACAGGGATCTGGCTACACCTTC. Translation: CASSLPPGQGSGYTF.

Comments on this clone: Within the sample, other DNA sequences also encode this same CDR3. This chain uses TRBV18 with TRBJ2-2; no firm D call. Trimming took off 3 bases at V and 1 base at J, with 6 bases between the two ends. The V gene's germline CDR1 is KGHSH and CDR2 LQKENI. There are 14 residues in the CDR3. The chain's CDR3 is CASSPSGNTGELFF. The CDR3 coding sequence is TGTGCCAGCTCACCCTCAGGGAACACCGGGGAGCTGTTTTTT.

Note on this clone: The same CDR3 can be traced to other DNA sequences in this sample. This chain uses TRBV28 with TRBJ2-1; perhaps TRBD2 as D (6 bases). The CDR3 totals 16 residues. V was clipped by 7 bases and J by 0 bases, with 16 bases between them. CDR1 and CDR2 from the germline V gene are MDHEN and SYDVKM. The CDR3 sequence is CASNLRESSSYNEQFF. As DNA, the CDR3 is TGTGCCAGCAACCTCCGGGAGTCCAGCTCCTACAATGAGCAGTTCTTC.

The genes are TRBV5-4 and TRBJ1-1; perhaps TRBD1 as D (5 bases). Germline CDR1 and CDR2: SGHNT and YYREEE (reference sequence). The CDR3 totals 12 residues. Trimming shortened V by 3 bases and J by 5 bases, and 8 bases separated the two germline ends. CDR3 DNA sequence: TGTGCCAGCAGCTGGGGGGGGACTGAAGCTTTCTTT. Its translation: CASSWGGTEAFF.

V and J are TRBV11-3 and TRBJ2-1; 11 bases line up with TRBD2. V lost 6 bases and J lost 9; bases outside the gene matches: 7. Per the germline V gene, CDR1 is SGHNT and CDR2 is YENEEA. The CDR3 length is 14 residues. In nucleotides, the CDR3 is TGTGCCAGCAGACCCGGGACTAGCGGCGGTGAGCAGTTCTTC. It yields the protein CASRPGTSGGEQFF.

The rearrangement links TRBV6-5 to TRBJ1-1; D unresolved. Trimming shortened V by 2 bases and J by 1 base, and 11 bases separated the two germline ends. The CDR3 totals 15 residues. The germline gives CDR1 MNHEY, CDR2 SVGAGI. This CDR3 is CASSYAASQNTEAFF. The CDR3 bases are TGTGCCAGCAGTTACGCGGCTAGTCAGAACACTGAAGCTTTCTTT.

The chain combines TRBV6-1 with TRBJ1-2; D is perhaps TRBD1 (6 bases). Germline V gene sequence: CDR1 MNHNS, CDR2 SASEGT. CDR3 length: 12 amino acids. V lost 4 bases and J lost 8, with 11 bases in between. The CDR3 loop reads CASSGRDMGYTF. CDR3 nucleotides: TGTGCCAGCAGTGGCCGGGACATGGGCTACACCTTC.

V and J are TRBV6-1 and TRBJ2-2, with 9 bases identical to TRBD1. Germline V gives CDR1 MNHNS, CDR2 SASEGT. With 7 bases clipped from V and 6 bases from J, the junction kept 9 bases outside the gene matches. This CDR3 region has 15 residues. The CDR3 DNA sequence: TGTGCCAGCACTAACAGGGGGCGCTTGGCCGGGGAGCTGTTTTTT. Amino acids: CASTNRGRLAGELFF.

The V call is TRBV18, the J call TRBJ2-3; D not certain. The germline CDR1 and CDR2 sequences are KGHSH and LQKENI. V was clipped by 1 base and J by 2 bases, with 4 bases between them. The CDR3 totals 13 residues. CDR3 in DNA: TGTGCCAGCTCACCACTATTCACAGATACGCAGTATTTT. Its translation: CASSPLFTDTQYF.

The genes are TRBV30 and TRBJ2-7; D is possibly TRBD2 (5 bases). There are 13 residues in the CDR3. Trimming removed 0 bases from V and 2 bases from J, with 8 bases in between. The germline V gene has CDR1 GTSNPN and CDR2 SVGIG (reference sequence). Here the CDR3 reads CAWSVGSAYEQYF. CDR3 coding DNA: TGTGCCTGGAGTGTAGGTAGCGCCTACGAGCAGTACTTC. Full variable domain (outside the CDR3, taken from reference TRBV30 and TRBJ2-7): SQTIHQWPATLVQPVGSPLSLECTVEGTSNPNLYWYRQAAGRGLQLLFYSVGIGQISSEVPQNLSASRPQDRQFILSSKKLLLSDSGFYLCAWSVGSAYEQYFGPGTRLTVT.

V usage is TRBV18 and J usage is TRBJ2-3; tentatively, D is TRBD2 (6 bases). The CDR3 sequence is 15 residues long. V was shortened by 2 bases and J by 3 bases, with 12 bases between the two germline ends. Per the germline V gene, CDR1 is KGHSH and CDR2 is LQKENI. In nucleotides, the CDR3 is TGTGCCAGCTCACCATGGGAGGCTCTGACAGATACGCAGTATTTT. It encodes CASSPWEALTDTQYF.

CDR3 sequence: CASSPTSGGWVDHEQFF. The CDR3 nucleotides read TGTGCCAGCAGCCCGACTAGCGGGGGATGGGTCGATCATGAGCAGTTCTTC. The chain carries TRBV11-3 and TRBJ2-1; TRBD2 matches 12 bases. The junction had 13 bases not matched to a gene; V was cut back by 5 bases and J by 8 bases. This CDR3 spans 17 amino acids. Germline CDR1 SGHNT, CDR2 YENEEA. The full variable domain, completed using reference TRBV11-3 and TRBJ2-1, is EAGVVQSPRYKIIEKKQPVAFWCNPISGHNTLYWYLQNLGQGPELLIRYENEEAVDDSQLPKDRFSAERLKGVDSTLKIQPAELGDSAVYLCASSPTSGGWVDHEQFFGPGTRLTVL.

V is TRBV4-1 and J is TRBJ2-5, with 12 positions matching TRBD2. V was clipped by 4 bases and J by 4 bases; unmatched bases: 7. CDR1 and CDR2 from the germline V gene are MGHRA and YSYEKL. The CDR3 covers 16 residues. The CDR3 spells CASSPAQLAGGETQYF. CDR3 DNA sequence: TGCGCCAGCAGCCCCGCTCAACTAGCGGGGGGAGAGACCCAGTACTTC.

The chain uses TRBV11-2 and TRBJ2-7; D might be TRBD1 (6 bases). The CDR3 is made up of 15 amino acids. The V gene lost 3 bases and the J gene lost 1 base, with 13 bases spanning the gap. Germline loops: CDR1 SGHAT, CDR2 FQNNGV. The CDR3 protein is CASSFTTGTSYEQYF. CDR3 DNA: TGTGCCAGCAGCTTCACAACAGGGACATCCTACGAGCAGTACTTC.

The chain couples TRBV4-1 to TRBJ2-5, with D possibly matching TRBD1 (6 bases). Germline V gene data show CDR1 as MGHRA and CDR2 as YSYEKL. V was pared by 8 bases and J by 2 bases, with 12 bases between. The CDR3 totals 13 residues. CDR3 coding DNA: TGCGCCAGCGCCCGGACAGATCAAGAGACCCAGTACTTC. This translates into CASARTDQETQYF.

V is TRBV11-2 and J is TRBJ2-2, with D perhaps matching TRBD2 (6 bases). The germline V and J ends were trimmed by 4 bases and 9 bases, with 15 bases remaining between them. This CDR3 has 14 amino acids. CDR1 SGHAT and CDR2 FQNNGV come from the germline V gene. The CDR3 loop reads CASSSGTFSRELFF. CDR3 bases: TGTGCCAGCAGCTCAGGGACTTTTAGCCGGGAGCTGTTTTTT. The full variable domain, completed using reference TRBV11-2 and TRBJ2-2, is EAGVAQSPRYKIIEKRQSVAFWCNPISGHATLYWYQQILGQGPKLLIQFQNNGVVDDSQLPKDRFSAERLKGVDSTLKIQPAKLEDSAVYLCASSSGTFSRELFFGEGSRLTVL.

The chain carries TRBV18 and TRBJ2-5, with 9 bases that match TRBD1. Germline assignment: CDR1 KGHSH and CDR2 LQKENI. The CDR3 length is 16 residues. Germline trimming cut 2 bases from V and 4 bases from J; bases unmatched to any gene: 8. The CDR3 nucleotides read TGTGCCAGCTCACCAGGGACAGGGAATAGCGGAGAGACCCAGTACTTC. Amino acid sequence: CASSPGTGNSGETQYF.

Of note for this clone: A junction boundary mismatches the germline segment, possibly from a read error. The chain carries TRBV30 and TRBJ1-5; D is ambiguous. CDR1 and CDR2 from the germline V gene are GTSNPN and SVGIG (reference sequence). The CDR3 is 15 residues long. The CDR3 here is CAGSVEGWLGQPQHF. The CDR3 region has the DNA TGTGCCGGGAGTGTTGAGGGATGGCTCGGGCAGCCCCAGCATTTT.

This chain connects TRBV30 to TRBJ2-1; unclear D gene. The V end was cut by 1 base, the J end by 5 bases, with 3 bases between. The CDR3 has 11 amino acids. CDR1 and CDR2 from the germline V gene are GTSNPN and SVGIG (reference sequence). The CDR3 coding sequence is TGTGCCTGGAGTGCCGACAATGAGCAGTTCTTC. Translation gives CAWSADNEQFF.

The J gene is TRBJ1-1, the V gene TRBV5-1, with D uncertain. V was trimmed by 4 bases and J by 1 base, leaving 17 bases between them. This CDR3 contains 16 residues. The germline CDR1 and CDR2 sequences are SGHRS and YFSETQ. In DNA, the CDR3 is TGCGCCAGCAGCCCCCAACAGATCACGCGGAACACTGAAGCTTTCTTT. Protein: CASSPQQITRNTEAFF. Together with reference TRBV5-1 and TRBJ1-1, the CDR3 gives the full variable domain: KAGVTQTPRYLIKTRGQQVTLSCSPISGHRSVSWYQQTPGQGLQFLFEYFSETQRNKGNFPGRFSGRQFSNSRSEMNVSTLELGDSALYLCASSPQQITRNTEAFFGQGTRLTVV.